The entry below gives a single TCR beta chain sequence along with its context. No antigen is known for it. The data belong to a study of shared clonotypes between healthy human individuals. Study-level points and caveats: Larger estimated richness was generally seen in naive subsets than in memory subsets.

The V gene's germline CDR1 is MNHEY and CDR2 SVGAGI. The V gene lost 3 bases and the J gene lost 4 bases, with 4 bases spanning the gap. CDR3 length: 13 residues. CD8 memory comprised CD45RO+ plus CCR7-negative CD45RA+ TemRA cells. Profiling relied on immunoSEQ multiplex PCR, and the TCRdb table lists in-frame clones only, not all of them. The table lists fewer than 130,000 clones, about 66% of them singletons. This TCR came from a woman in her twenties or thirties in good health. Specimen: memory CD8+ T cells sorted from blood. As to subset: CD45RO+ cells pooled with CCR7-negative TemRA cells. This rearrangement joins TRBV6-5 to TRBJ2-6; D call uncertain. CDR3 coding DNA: TGTGCCAGCAGTTATACCGGGGCCAACGTCCTGACTTTC. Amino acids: CASSYTGANVLTF.